In its sample, the clone carrying this T cell receptor beta chain was seen a few times. No antigen is known for it. This sample is part of a study of T-cell reconstitution after alpha-beta-depleted transplantation in children. Findings and caveats of the study: Several hundred graft clones that had expanded were reportedly the source of alpha-beta T cells about two months after transplant.

CDR1 and CDR2 from the germline V gene are SGHTA and FQGNSA. Trimming took 4 bases from V and 8 from J; bases not matched to a gene: 16. The CDR3 runs 17 residues. TCRbeta library preparation incorporated unique molecular identifiers. TCRdb independently ran MiXCR on the PCR reads; one entry per CDR3 protein. The repertoire includes 500,000 to 650,000 distinct CDR3 sequences, roughly an eighth of them detected once, and 12% to 15% sits in the top ten. Here the sequenced sample was PBMCs, mostly from graft donor cells, taken 180 days after TCRalphabeta/CD19-depleted stem cell transplant. This chain uses TRBV7-2 with TRBJ2-2, with 7 nucleotides matching TRBD2. The receptor comes from a female patient aged 2 to 10 who had a stem cell transplant for aplastic anemia, so the T cells may come from the graft donor. The CDR3 region is CASSSQLGGGSAGELFF. The CDR3 DNA follows: TGTGCCAGCAGCTCCCAACTTGGGGGAGGGTCGGCGGGGGAGCTGTTTTTT.